This entry concerns a single T cell receptor beta chain. These data are taken from a study of cytomegalovirus exposure and HLA in healthy donors. Per germline, CDR1 SGHVS and CDR2 FNYEAQ. The trim removed 5 bases at V and 4 bases at J, leaving 13 bases unmatched. The CDR3 has 16 residues. The PCR employed 60 Vbeta primers together with 13 Jbeta primers. Sequencing was performed with immunoSEQ multiplex PCR; in TCRdb, only in-frame clones are kept and a portion is missing. The table gives 150,000 to 200,000 clones; the top ten clones make up 1% to 1.5% of it. The material sequenced was PBMCs. The sequence was obtained from a woman aged 60 to 75 in good health and CMV-seronegative. V gene TRBV7-6 combines with J gene TRBJ2-5; 7 nucleotides align to TRBD1. The CDR3 nucleotides are TGTGCCAGCAGCCCCCCACAGGGGCGCGTGGCAGAGACCCAGTACTTC. Encoded protein: CASSPPQGRVAETQYF.